The sequence of this T cell receptor beta chain was determined in a study of blood T cells in healthy people across ages. CDR3 size: 16 residues. Unmatched junction bases numbered 5, after V lost 0 bases and J lost 6 bases. Germline values: CDR1 MNHNY, CDR2 SVGAGI (reference sequence). Sample-barcoded 5' priming and a J-beta primer mix drove a second PCR of about 7 to 11 cycles. A template-switch adaptor that had 12 random nucleotides put a tag on each cDNA molecule. A minimum of 2.5 million CDR3-containing paired-end reads was obtained for each sample. TCRdb re-analysed the 5' RACE reads in MiXCR, keeping a single row per CDR3 protein. The repertoire holds about 580,000 distinct CDR3 sequences, roughly 48% seen once, with around 25% in the top ten.

The clonotype comes from a man older than 75 in good health. The chain joins TRBV6-6 to TRBJ1-6, with TRBD1 matching 7 bases. Material: blood. The CDR3: CASSYSTGTANSPLHF. CDR3 DNA: TGTGCCAGCAGTTACTCCACCGGGACAGCTAATTCACCCCTCCACTTT.